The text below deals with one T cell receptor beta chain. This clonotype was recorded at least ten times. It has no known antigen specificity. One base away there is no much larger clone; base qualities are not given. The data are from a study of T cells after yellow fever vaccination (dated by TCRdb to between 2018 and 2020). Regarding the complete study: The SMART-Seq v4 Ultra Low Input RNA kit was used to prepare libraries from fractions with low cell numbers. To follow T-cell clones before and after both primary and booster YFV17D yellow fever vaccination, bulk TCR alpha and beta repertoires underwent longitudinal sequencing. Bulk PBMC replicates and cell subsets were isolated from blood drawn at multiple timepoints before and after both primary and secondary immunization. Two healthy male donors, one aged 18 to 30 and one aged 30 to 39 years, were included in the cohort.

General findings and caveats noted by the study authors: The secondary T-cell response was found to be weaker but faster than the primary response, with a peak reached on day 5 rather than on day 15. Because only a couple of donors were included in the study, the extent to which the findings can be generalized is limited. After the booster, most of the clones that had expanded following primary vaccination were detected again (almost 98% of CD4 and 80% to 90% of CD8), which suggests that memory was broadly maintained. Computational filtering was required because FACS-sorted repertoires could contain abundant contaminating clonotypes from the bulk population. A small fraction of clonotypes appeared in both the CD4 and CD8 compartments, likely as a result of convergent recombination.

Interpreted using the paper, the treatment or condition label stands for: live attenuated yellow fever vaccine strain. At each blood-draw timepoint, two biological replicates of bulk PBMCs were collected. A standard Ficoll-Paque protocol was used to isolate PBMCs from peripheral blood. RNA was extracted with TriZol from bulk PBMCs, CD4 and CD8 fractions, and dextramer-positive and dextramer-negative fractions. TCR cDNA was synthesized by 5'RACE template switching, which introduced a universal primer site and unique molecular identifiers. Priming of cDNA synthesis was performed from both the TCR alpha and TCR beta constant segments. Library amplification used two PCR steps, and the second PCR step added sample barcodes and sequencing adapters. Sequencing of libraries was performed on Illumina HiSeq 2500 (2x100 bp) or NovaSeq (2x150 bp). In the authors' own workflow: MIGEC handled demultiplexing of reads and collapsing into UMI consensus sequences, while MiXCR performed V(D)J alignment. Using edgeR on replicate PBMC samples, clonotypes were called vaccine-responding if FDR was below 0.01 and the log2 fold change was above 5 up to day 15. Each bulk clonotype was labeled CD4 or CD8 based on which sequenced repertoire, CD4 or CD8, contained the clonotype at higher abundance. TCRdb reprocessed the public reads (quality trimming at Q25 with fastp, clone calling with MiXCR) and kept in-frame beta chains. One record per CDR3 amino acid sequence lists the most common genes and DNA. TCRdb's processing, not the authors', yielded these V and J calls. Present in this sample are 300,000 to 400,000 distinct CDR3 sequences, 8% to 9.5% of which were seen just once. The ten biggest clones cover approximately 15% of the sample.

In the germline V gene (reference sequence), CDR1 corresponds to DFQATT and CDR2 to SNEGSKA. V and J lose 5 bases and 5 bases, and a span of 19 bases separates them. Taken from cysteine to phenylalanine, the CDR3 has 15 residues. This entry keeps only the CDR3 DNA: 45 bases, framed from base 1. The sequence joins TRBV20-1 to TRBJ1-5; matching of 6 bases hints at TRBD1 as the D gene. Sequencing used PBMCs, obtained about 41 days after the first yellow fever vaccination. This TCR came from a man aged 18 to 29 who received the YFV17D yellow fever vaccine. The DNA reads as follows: TGCAGTGCTCAGTGGTTCAGGGGTGGCGATCAGCCCCAGCATTTT. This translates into CSAQWFRGGDQPQHF.